This T cell receptor beta chain was documented in a study of B cell selection in AIRE deficiency. Study-wide results and caveats: Shared Treg sequences had shorter CDR3s, biased toward rearrangements with few non-templated insertions.

Trimming stripped 5 bases from V and 4 bases from J, with 19 bases between. CDR3 length equals 16 residues. Germline V gives CDR1 SGHTA, CDR2 FQGNSA. The authors' processing: Patients' conventional T cells yielded 85,000 to 120,000 distinct TCRbeta sequences; donors' about 1.3x10^5. Profiled with immunoSEQ multiplex PCR; TCRdb holds only in-frame clones, not every one. That table gives V, J and clone size, and the DNA gave D and trimming. The sample lists under 30,000 clones, roughly 97% seen once, with roughly 0.18% in the top ten. Sorting defined conventional CD4 T cells as CD4+CD127+. Remarks on this clone: Its antigen is unknown.

The receptor comes from a human donor with AIRE deficiency. V gene TRBV7-2 combines with J gene TRBJ2-3; tentatively, D is TRBD1 (6 bases). The material sequenced was conventional CD4+ T cells sorted from PBMCs. The CDR3 nucleotides are TGTGCCAGCAGCCGACGGAAAAGACAGGCCGCAGATACGCAGTATTTT. It codes for CASSRRKRQAADTQYF.